These 24 T cell receptor beta chains share one sample of origin, sequenced in a study of immune evolution from preneoplasia to lung adenocarcinoma. TCRdb keeps only in-frame clones here, not all; method: immunoSEQ multiplex PCR. The sample comprises under 10,000 clones, 75% to 80% of which are singletons, and approximately 7.2% rests with the top ten. Specimen: FFPE adjacent normal lung tissue. These receptors were collected from a person aged 55-80 years with lung adenocarcinoma.

The chain links TRBV5-1 to TRBJ2-1, with D maybe TRBD1 (5 bases). CDR1 is SGHRS, CDR2 YFSETQ, per germline. CDR3 length: 15 amino acids. With 4 bases removed from V and 1 base from J, the gap between germline ends came to 12 bases. Written as DNA, the CDR3 is TGCGCCAGCAGCGACCAGGGTGAGTCCTACAATGAGCAGTTCTTC. Its protein is CASSDQGESYNEQFF.

The genes are TRBV7-9 and TRBJ2-5; D call uncertain. V shed 9 bases and J shed 7 bases, with 15 bases lying between them. The CDR3 runs to 12 residues. The germline CDR1 and CDR2 sequences are SEHNR and FQNEAQ (reference sequence). CDR3 coding DNA: TGTGCCAGTTTGGGTAGAATCGGGACCCAGTACTTC. Its translation is CASLGRIGTQYF.

This rearrangement joins TRBV20-1 to TRBJ1-2, with D uncertain. The CDR3 is 11 residues long. V lost 7 bases and J lost 2, with 8 bases in between. Germline CDR1 DFQATT, CDR2 SNEGSKA (reference sequence). This CDR3 reads CSVKENYGYTF. The CDR3 DNA follows: TGCAGTGTTAAGGAAAACTATGGCTACACCTTC.

This chain uses TRBV29-1 with TRBJ2-5, with TRBD1 matching over 9 bases. J was trimmed by 1 base and V by 4 bases; bases with no gene match: 1. The germline V gene has CDR1 SQVTM and CDR2 ANQGSEA. The CDR3 covers 13 residues. In nucleotides, the CDR3 is TGCAGCGTTGCGGGACAGGGCCAAGAGACCCAGTACTTC. Protein product: CSVAGQGQETQYF.

The rearrangement links TRBV19 to TRBJ2-3; TRBD2 agrees at 10 bases. This CDR3 has 15 residues. The V segment lost 3 bases and the J segment 4 bases; nucleotides outside the gene matches: 4. The germline gives CDR1 LNHDA, CDR2 SQIVND (reference sequence). Here the CDR3 DNA reads TGTGCCAGTAGTATTTTAGCGGGGGGCGCAGATACGCAGTATTTT. It translates to CASSILAGGADTQYF.

Written as DNA, the CDR3 is TGTGCCACCAGCAGAGATTCATCAGGGACCGGGGAGCTGTTTTTT. This encodes CATSRDSSGTGELFF. This chain connects TRBV15 to TRBJ2-2; D perhaps matches TRBD1 (5 bases). The germline CDR1 and CDR2 sequences are LNHNV and YYDKDF (reference sequence). Trimming pared 0 bases from V and 5 bases from J, leaving 10 bases between. This CDR3 comprises 15 residues.

This clone showed up just once. The CDR3 DNA is TGTGCCAGCTCACAGCGGCCCAGCTCCTACAATGAGCAGTTCTTC. Encoded protein: CASSQRPSSYNEQFF. The rearrangement uses TRBV18 and TRBJ2-1; a weak D match, TRBD2 (5 bases). The germline V gene has CDR1 KGHSH and CDR2 LQKENI. The V end was cut by 4 bases, the J end by 0 bases, with 10 bases between. The CDR3 contains 15 residues.

This clone is medium-sized within its sample. The V and J genes are TRBV18 and TRBJ2-2; 9 bases align to TRBD1. The CDR3 spans 16 residues. J was trimmed by 0 bases and V by 2 bases; bases with no gene match: 1. Germline CDR1 is KGHSH and CDR2 is LQKENI. The CDR3 coding sequence is TGTGCCAGCTCACCAGACAGGGGGACGAACACCGGGGAGCTGTTTTTT. Its protein is CASSPDRGTNTGELFF.

The chain is built from TRBV10-3 and TRBJ1-2; D is ambiguous. Germline V gives CDR1 ENHRY, CDR2 SYGVKD. Trimming stripped 3 bases from V and 0 bases from J, with 14 bases between. The CDR3 spans 16 residues. CDR3 DNA: TGTGCCATCAGTGATCTCTACCTAAATGCTAACTATGGCTACACCTTC. It specifies CAISDLYLNANYGYTF.

This clone was seen only once. The chain couples TRBV4-2 to TRBJ2-1; either TRBD1 or TRBD2 may fit D (5 bases each). CDR1 and CDR2 from the germline V gene are LGHNA and YNFKEQ. The CDR3 loop spans 15 amino acids. Trimming removed 1 base at V and 5 bases at J, with 12 bases between. The CDR3 nucleotides are TGTGCCAGCAGCCAAGTAATCGGGACCAACAATGAGCAGTTCTTC. It yields the protein CASSQVIGTNNEQFF.

The V gene is TRBV7-9, the J gene TRBJ2-5; 7 nucleotides agree with TRBD1. CDR3 length equals 15 residues. The germline CDR1 and CDR2 sequences are SEHNR and FQNEAQ (reference sequence). The junction had 8 bases not matched to a gene; V was cut back by 5 bases and J by 2 bases. CDR3 sequence reads: CASSANGQEQETQYF. As DNA, the CDR3 is TGTGCCAGCAGCGCTAACGGACAGGAACAAGAGACCCAGTACTTC.

This sequence joins TRBV11-2 and TRBJ2-7; 11 bases agree with TRBD1. The germline V gene encodes CDR1 SGHAT and CDR2 FQNNGV. The length of the CDR3 is 14 residues. The trim removed 4 bases at V and 8 bases at J, leaving 7 bases unmatched. The CDR3 DNA is TGTGCCAGCAGCTCCGGACAGGGGGCGATTCAGCAGTACTTC. Amino acid sequence: CASSSGQGAIQQYF.

The rearrangement joins TRBV18 to TRBJ1-2, with TRBD1 identical over 8 bases. Germline V CDR1 and CDR2: KGHSH, LQKENI. The CDR3 contains 15 residues. The trim removed 3 bases at V and 4 bases at J, leaving 7 bases unmatched. The CDR3 here is CASSPPGGPGYGYTF. The CDR3 nucleotides read TGTGCCAGCTCACCTCCAGGGGGCCCGGGCTATGGCTACACCTTC.

This chain connects TRBV6-5 to TRBJ1-1, with D maybe TRBD1 (5 bases). The germline gives CDR1 MNHEY, CDR2 SVGAGI. This CDR3 region has 15 residues. V lost 2 bases, J lost 3 bases, and 13 bases lay in between. CDR3 coding DNA: TGTGCCAGCAGTTACAGGGCAGGGAAGGACACTGAAGCTTTCTTT. Its translation: CASSYRAGKDTEAFF.

This sequence joins TRBV30 and TRBJ2-5; 12 bases agree with TRBD2. The CDR3 has 17 residues. Germline CDR1 GTSNPN, CDR2 SVGIG (reference sequence). The V segment lost 4 bases and the J segment 3 bases; nucleotides outside the gene matches: 12. CDR3 amino acids: CAWTNGRTSGTEETQYF. Written as DNA, the CDR3 is TGTGCCTGGACTAATGGGAGGACTAGCGGGACCGAAGAGACCCAGTACTTC.

The rearrangement links TRBV29-1 to TRBJ2-7; TRBD1 aligns across 9 bases. Germline loops: CDR1 SQVTM, CDR2 ANQGSEA. The CDR3 has 14 amino acids. J was trimmed by 3 bases and V by 5 bases; bases with no gene match: 8. CDR3 DNA: TGCAGCGTTAAGGGACAGGGAAGTTTCTACGAGCAGTACTTC. It is translated as CSVKGQGSFYEQYF.

The rearrangement links TRBV19 to TRBJ1-1; 7 bases align to TRBD1. V gave up 3 bases and J gave up 4 bases; unmatched junction bases: 2. The CDR3 spans 13 residues. The germline V gene encodes CDR1 LNHDA and CDR2 SQIVND (reference sequence). In DNA, the CDR3 is TGTGCCAGTAGTATTACAGGGGCCACTGAAGCTTTCTTT. This sequence encodes CASSITGATEAFF.

In this sample, this clone turned up once. The V gene is TRBV9, the J gene TRBJ2-2; 8 bases align to TRBD1. V trimming: 0 bases; J trimming: 1 base; junction bases outside the gene matches: 2. Per the germline V gene, CDR1 is SGDLS and CDR2 is YYNGEE. The CDR3 covers 16 residues. This chain's CDR3 is CASSVEGTGNTGELFF. CDR3 bases: TGTGCCAGCAGCGTAGAGGGGACAGGGAACACCGGGGAGCTGTTTTTT.

J is TRBJ2-7 and V is TRBV4-1; D uncertain. Between the trimmed V and J ends, which lost 1 base and 5 bases, there was a span of 15 bases. The CDR3 is 15 amino acids. The germline V gene encodes CDR1 MGHRA and CDR2 YSYEKL. The CDR3 here is CASSQVHHVLDEQYF. CDR3 DNA sequence: TGCGCCAGCAGCCAAGTTCACCATGTTCTGGACGAGCAGTACTTC.

The chain uses TRBV7-8 and TRBJ1-6, with 7 bases identical to TRBD1. Germline-derived CDR1 and CDR2 are SGHVS and FQNEAQ. The CDR3 has 15 residues. J lost 7 bases, V lost 4 bases, and 7 bases had no gene match. DNA for the CDR3: TGTGCCAGCAGCTCACTACAGGGGCAAAATTCACCCCTCCACTTT. Protein: CASSSLQGQNSPLHF. Complete variable domain (other parts from reference TRBV7-8 and TRBJ1-6): GAGVSQSPRYKVAKRGQDVALRCDPISGHVSLFWYQQALGQGPEFLTYFQNEAQLDKSGLPSDRFFAERPEGSVSTLKIQRTQQEDSAVYLCASSSLQGQNSPLHFGNGTRLTVT.

The chain has TRBV6-5 and TRBJ2-7; the match to TRBD1 covers 10 bases. The V and J ends lost 6 bases and 0 bases, in that order; junction bases with no gene match: 2. This CDR3 contains 14 residues. The V gene's germline CDR1 is MNHEY and CDR2 SVGAGI. The CDR3 sequence is CASSRTGGSYEQYF. The DNA of the CDR3 is TGTGCCAGCAGCCGGACAGGGGGCTCCTACGAGCAGTACTTC.

The chain has TRBV9 and TRBJ1-3; TRBD1 might be the D (5 bases). This CDR3 is 16 amino acids long. CDR1 is SGDLS and CDR2 is YYNGEE in the germline V gene. V gave up 0 bases and J gave up 0 bases, with 10 bases separating them. CDR3 loop: CASSVVGDHSGNTIYF. As DNA, the CDR3 is TGTGCCAGCAGCGTAGTTGGGGACCACTCTGGAAACACCATATATTTT. The full variable domain, in which reference TRBV9 and TRBJ1-3 provide the parts outside the CDR3, is DSGVTQTPKHLITATGQRVTLRCSPRSGDLSVYWYQQSLDQGLQFLIQYYNGEERAKGNILERFSAQQFPDLHSELNLSSLELGDSALYFCASSVVGDHSGNTIYFGEGSWLTVV.

This clone came up once. The chain employs TRBV30 and TRBJ1-1; D unclear. Trimming removed 2 bases at V and 1 base at J, with 5 bases between. The CDR3 has 12 residues. Per germline, CDR1 GTSNPN and CDR2 SVGIG (reference sequence). CDR3 bases: TGTGCCTGGAGTTGGGGGAACACTGAAGCTTTCTTT. It codes for CAWSWGNTEAFF.

The rearrangement uses TRBV27 and TRBJ2-1; 13 bases match TRBD2. The CDR3 extends over 14 amino acids. The ends lost 5 bases at V and 12 bases at J; junction bases unmatched: 7. Germline values: CDR1 MNHEY, CDR2 SMNVEV (reference sequence). CDR3 DNA: TGTGCCAGCAGTCCCGGACTAGCGGGAGTCCGGCAGTTCTTC. It yields the protein CASSPGLAGVRQFF.